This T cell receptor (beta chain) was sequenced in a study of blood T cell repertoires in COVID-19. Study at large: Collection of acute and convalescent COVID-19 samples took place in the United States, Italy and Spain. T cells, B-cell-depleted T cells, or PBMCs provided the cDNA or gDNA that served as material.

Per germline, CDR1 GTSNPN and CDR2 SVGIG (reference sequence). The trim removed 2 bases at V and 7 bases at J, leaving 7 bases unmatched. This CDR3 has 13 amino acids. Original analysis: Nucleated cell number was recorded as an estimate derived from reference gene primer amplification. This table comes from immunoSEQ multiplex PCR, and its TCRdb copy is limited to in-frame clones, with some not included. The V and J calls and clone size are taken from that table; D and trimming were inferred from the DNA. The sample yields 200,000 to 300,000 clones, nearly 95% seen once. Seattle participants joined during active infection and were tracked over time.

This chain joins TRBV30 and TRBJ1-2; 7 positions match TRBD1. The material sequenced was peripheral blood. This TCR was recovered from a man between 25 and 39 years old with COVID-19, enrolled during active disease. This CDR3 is CAWSTDRAGGYTF. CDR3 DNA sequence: TGTGCCTGGAGTACCGACAGGGCGGGTGGCTACACCTTC.